A single T cell receptor beta chain is shown here with its context. The antigen remains unidentified. The data are from a study of cytomegalovirus exposure and HLA in healthy donors. General study points: Specificity of three CMV-associated chains for CMV antigens was verified in vitro. Later work found most CMV-associated TCR beta chains apparently HLA-restricted.

The CDR3 extends over 13 amino acids. The germline CDR1 and CDR2 sequences are SGHVS and FQNEAQ. V lost 5 bases to trimming and J lost 5 bases, with 12 bases between them. The primer mix had 60 Vbeta and 13 Jbeta primers. Profiling relied on immunoSEQ multiplex PCR, and the TCRdb table lists in-frame clones only, not all of them. The table has 150,000 to 190,000 clones, 75% seen once. The source of this sequence is a man aged 18-30 years in good health and CMV-seronegative. The sequenced material came from PBMCs. The genes are TRBV7-8 and TRBJ1-2; D is possibly TRBD1 (6 bases). The CDR3 nucleotides are TGTGCCAGCAGCCTCGGGGGGCCTTATGGCTACACCTTC. Protein sequence: CASSLGGPYGYTF.